A selection of T cell receptor beta chains follows, all from one sample in a study of T cells in Graves' hyperthyroidism and ophthalmopathy. In TCRdb, the multiplex PCR reads were re-called with MiXCR into one record per CDR3 protein. The sample includes about 52,000 distinct CDR3 sequences, around 48% of them seen just once. The material sequenced was blood. All receptors derive from a woman in her fifties or sixties with Graves' ophthalmopathy. Each CDR3 is given with its conserved first and last residue. The D gene is left open where the match is weak. Size values are once, few and many counts, or a class for expanded clones, and some rows have none.

D gene	clone size	V gene	J gene	CDR3 protein	CDR3 DNA
TRBD2	few	TRBV6-4	TRBJ2-2	CASSPGTSGRGGELFF	TGTGCCAGCAGTCCCGGGACTAGCGGGAGGGGCGGGGAGCTGTTTTTT
TRBD2	NA	TRBV10-3	TRBJ2-5	CAISESRGPGGETQYF	TGTGCCATCAGTGAGTCGCGGGGCCCGGGAGGGGAGACCCAGTACTTC
TRBD1	NA	TRBV11-2	TRBJ1-5	CASSQTGGLRSNQPQHF	TGTGCCAGCAGCCAAACAGGGGGCTTACGGAGCAATCAGCCCCAGCATTTT
NA	few	TRBV30	TRBJ1-5	CAWSAGGNQPQHF	TGTGCCTGGAGTGCAGGGGGCAATCAGCCCCAGCATTTT
TRBD2	few	TRBV11-2	TRBJ2-1	CASSARGLAGVHGEQFF	TGTGCCAGCAGCGCTAGGGGTCTAGCGGGGGTCCACGGTGAGCAGTTCTTC
TRBD1	many	TRBV5-6	TRBJ2-7	CASSLGTGGSYEQYF	TGTGCCAGCAGCTTGGGGACAGGGGGTTCCTACGAGCAGTACTTC
NA	many	TRBV4-2	TRBJ2-7	CASSQKKQASSYEQYF	TGTGCCAGCAGCCAAAAGAAACAGGCGAGCTCCTACGAGCAGTACTTC
NA	many	TRBV20-1	TRBJ2-5	CSASHKRETQYF	TGCAGTGCGAGTCATAAACGGGAGACCCAGTACTTC
TRBD2	NA	TRBV29-1	TRBJ2-2	CSVRRTSGGLFF	TGCAGCGTGAGACGGACTAGCGGGGGACTGTTTTTT
TRBD2	many	TRBV5-1	TRBJ2-5	CASSFTAGGQETQYF	TGCGCCAGCAGCTTTACGGCGGGAGGGCAAGAGACCCAGTACTTC
NA	many	TRBV4-1	TRBJ2-5	CASSQAWGGETQYF	TGCGCCAGCAGCCAAGCCTGGGGCGGAGAGACCCAGTACTTC
NA	NA	TRBV20-1	TRBJ1-1	CSASLPGLQAGAFF	TGCAGTGCTAGTCTACCGGGACTCCAAGCTGGGGCTTTCTTT
TRBD1	many	TRBV2	TRBJ2-3	CATHRGKGTTDTQYF	TGTGCCACCCACAGGGGTAAGGGGACCACAGATACGCAGTATTTT
TRBD2	many	TRBV6-5	TRBJ2-3	CASIAGGAQTQYF	TGTGCCAGCATAGCGGGAGGGGCACAGACGCAGTATTTT
NA	many	TRBV11-2	TRBJ2-1	CASSRLVGPYNEQFF	TGTGCCAGCAGTAGACTAGTCGGGCCATACAATGAGCAGTTCTTC
NA	many	TRBV7-9	TRBJ2-3	CASSLALGSDF	TGTGCCAGCAGCTTAGCGCTTGGGTCCGATTTT
TRBD2	NA	TRBV2	TRBJ2-3	CASSVRGLAGADTQYF	TGTGCCAGCAGTGTTCGGGGACTAGCGGGAGCAGATACGCAGTATTTT
TRBD2	NA	TRBV7-9	TRBJ2-1	CASSPSGVMYEQFF	TGTGCCAGCAGTCCTAGCGGGGTGATGTATGAGCAGTTCTTC
TRBD2	NA	TRBV10-1	TRBJ2-1	CASSGGLAGSGNEQFF	TGCGCCAGCAGTGGAGGGCTAGCGGGGTCGGGAAATGAGCAGTTCTTC
NA	medium-sized	TRBV12-3/TRBV12-4	TRBJ1-4	CASSSSGRNEKLFF	TGTGCCAGCAGTTCCTCGGGGCGCAATGAAAAACTGTTTTTT
TRBD1	NA	TRBV7-2	TRBJ2-5	CASSLAEGAWKTQYF	TGTGCCAGCAGCTTAGCAGAGGGGGCTTGGAAGACCCAGTACTTC
NA	NA	TRBV19	TRBJ2-7	CASTPCGGEQYF	TGTGCCAGTACCCCATGCGGCGGCGAGCAGTACTTC
NA	many	TRBV9	TRBJ1-1	CASSSQGWEDTEAFF	TGTGCCAGCAGCTCCCAAGGGTGGGAGGACACTGAAGCTTTCTTT
TRBD1	many	TRBV12-3/TRBV12-4	TRBJ2-5	CASSRDRQETQYF	TGTGCCAGCAGCAGGGACAGACAAGAGACCCAGTACTTC
TRBD2	NA	TRBV10-3	TRBJ2-7	CAISELAGGVEQYF	TGTGCCATCAGTGAACTAGCGGGAGGAGTCGAGCAGTACTTC
NA	few	TRBV29-1	TRBJ1-4	CSVRTENEKLFF	TGCAGCGTTCGGACAGAAAATGAAAAACTGTTTTTT
NA	many	TRBV14	TRBJ2-1	CASSQDRGKTHYEQFF	TGTGCCAGCAGCCAAGATAGGGGGAAAACACACTATGAGCAGTTCTTC
NA	many	TRBV14	TRBJ1-4	CASSLRPGSTNEKLFF	TGTGCCAGCAGCCTCCGACCAGGGTCAACTAATGAAAAACTGTTTTTT
NA	NA	TRBV11-2	TRBJ2-7	CASSQTGPNDERYF	TGTGCCAGCAGCCAAACAGGTCCCAACGACGAGCGGTACTTC
NA	many	TRBV5-5	TRBJ2-7	CASSLETAFAYEQYF	TGTGCCAGCAGCTTGGAAACGGCGTTCGCCTACGAGCAGTACTTC
TRBD2	many	TRBV20-1	TRBJ2-3	CSARASGRATDTQYF	TGCAGTGCTAGGGCTAGCGGGAGGGCCACAGATACGCAGTATTTT
TRBD1	once	TRBV15	TRBJ1-3	CATSRDLTRGRSGNTIYF	TGTGCCACCAGCAGAGATTTAACCAGGGGGCGAAGCGGAAACACCATATATTTT
TRBD1	NA	TRBV5-1	TRBJ2-6	CASSPTTSDRANSGANVLTF	TGCGCCAGCAGCCCCACAACATCAGACAGGGCAAACTCTGGGGCCAACGTCCTGACTTTC
NA	many	TRBV20-1	TRBJ2-7	CSARLLGGEQYF	TGCAGTGCTAGACTCCTGGGGGGCGAGCAGTACTTC
NA	once	TRBV2	TRBJ1-1	CASGDERTEAFF	TGTGCCAGCGGCGATGAGAGGACTGAAGCTTTCTTT
TRBD1	NA	TRBV2	TRBJ2-3	CPSSGQAASTDTQYF	TGTCCCAGCAGCGGACAGGCGGCTAGCACAGATACGCAGTATTTT
TRBD2	NA	TRBV7-3	TRBJ2-7	CASSLQTGTRGGEQYF	TGTGCCAGCAGCCTTCAGACCGGGACTAGGGGGGGAGAGCAGTACTTC
TRBD2	many	TRBV7-6	TRBJ2-5	CASSLVGRGGETQYF	TGTGCCAGCAGCTTAGTCGGCCGGGGGGGAGAGACCCAGTACTTC
NA	medium-sized	TRBV7-8	TRBJ1-2	CASSLGGTVSGYTF	TGTGCCAGCAGCTTAGGAGGGACGGTCTCTGGCTACACCTTC
NA	NA	TRBV20-1	TRBJ1-1	CSAADSSRFEAFF	TGCAGTGCTGCGGACAGCAGCCGATTTGAAGCTTTCTTT
TRBD1	many	TRBV9	TRBJ1-1	CASSVGGQGSTEAFF	TGTGCCAGCAGCGTAGGGGGACAGGGGAGCACTGAAGCTTTCTTT
TRBD2	once	TRBV19	TRBJ2-1	CASEPPGLAGGSNEQFF	TGTGCCAGCGAACCTCCGGGACTAGCGGGAGGATCCAATGAGCAGTTCTTC
NA	NA	TRBV5-1	TRBJ2-2	CASRGGGNTGELFF	TGCGCCAGCAGGGGGGGCGGAAACACCGGGGAGCTGTTTTTT
NA	many	TRBV12-3/TRBV12-4	TRBJ2-1	CATGRPSAHNEQFF	TGTGCCACCGGAAGGCCCAGCGCCCACAATGAGCAGTTCTTC
NA	few	TRBV27	TRBJ2-5	CASSWGVQETQYF	TGTGCCAGCAGTTGGGGGGTCCAAGAGACCCAGTACTTC
NA	many	TRBV19	TRBJ2-1	CASRNRGGYNEQFF	TGTGCCAGTAGGAACAGGGGGGGCTACAATGAGCAGTTCTTC
NA	many	TRBV5-1	TRBJ1-4	CASSLGPPQSTNEKLFF	TGCGCCAGCAGCTTGGGGCCCCCACAGTCAACTAATGAAAAACTGTTTTTT
TRBD2	many	TRBV20-1	TRBJ2-4	CSAKPGLAVGVIQYF	TGCAGTGCTAAGCCGGGACTAGCGGTGGGGGTCATTCAGTACTTC
NA	once	TRBV7-9	TRBJ1-4	CASSLEGEKLFF	TGTGCCAGCAGCTTAGAGGGGGAAAAACTGTTTTTT
NA	few	TRBV4-1	TRBJ1-2	CASSQEIEDYGYTF	TGCGCCAGCAGCCAAGAAATTGAGGACTATGGCTACACCTTC
NA	NA	TRBV9	TRBJ1-4	CASSVSGENEKLFF	TGTGCCAGCAGCGTAAGCGGGGAAAATGAAAAACTGTTTTTT
NA	once	TRBV2	TRBJ2-7	CASFSGTVGERYF	TGTGCCAGTTTTTCGGGGACTGTCGGCGAGCGGTACTTC
NA	NA	TRBV29-1	TRBJ2-1	CSVSRSGEGTF	TGCAGCGTTTCTCGTAGCGGAGAGGGGACCTTC
TRBD2	many	TRBV7-2	TRBJ2-3	CASSLFTSGMTDTQYF	TGTGCCAGCAGCTTATTCACTAGCGGGATGACAGATACGCAGTATTTT
NA	many	TRBV29-1	TRBJ1-1	CSVDPFMNTEAFF	TGCAGCGTTGACCCATTCATGAACACTGAAGCTTTCTTT
TRBD1	many	TRBV7-9	TRBJ2-7	CASSLTGIYYEQYF	TGTGCCAGCAGCTTGACAGGGATTTACTACGAGCAGTACTTC
TRBD1	many	TRBV19	TRBJ2-7	CASSIGDRVRDEQYF	TGTGCCAGTAGTATTGGAGACAGGGTTAGGGACGAGCAGTACTTC
NA	NA	TRBV7-2	TRBJ2-1	CASSLIPGTYNEQFF	TGTGCCAGCAGCTTAATTCCGGGGACCTACAATGAGCAGTTCTTC
NA	NA	TRBV25-1	TRBJ1-6	CASSARTAINSPLHF	TGTGCCAGCAGTGCGCGGACAGCGATTAATTCACCCCTCCACTTT
NA	NA	TRBV11-2	TRBJ2-1	CASSRGVMYEQFF	TGTGCCAGCTCCCGCGGGGTGATGTATGAGCAGTTCTTC